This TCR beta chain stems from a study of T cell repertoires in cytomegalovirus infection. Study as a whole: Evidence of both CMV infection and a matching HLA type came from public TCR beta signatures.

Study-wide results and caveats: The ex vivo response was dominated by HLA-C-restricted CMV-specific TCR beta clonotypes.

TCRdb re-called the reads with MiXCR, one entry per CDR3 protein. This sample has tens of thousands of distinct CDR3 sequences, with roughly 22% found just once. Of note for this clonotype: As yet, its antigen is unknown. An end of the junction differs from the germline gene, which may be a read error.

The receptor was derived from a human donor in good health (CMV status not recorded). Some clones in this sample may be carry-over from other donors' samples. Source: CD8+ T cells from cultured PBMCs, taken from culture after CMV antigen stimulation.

Here the CDR3 reads CSARGGFNNEQFF. In DNA, the CDR3 is TGCAGTGCCAGAGGGGGTTTTAACAATGAGCAGTTCTTC. The V and J genes are TRBV20-1 and TRBJ2-1; D perhaps matches TRBD1 (6 bases). The CDR3 consists of 13 residues. Germline V CDR1 and CDR2: DFQATT, SNEGSKA (reference sequence).